Following are 22 T cell receptor beta chains from one sample sequenced in a study of technical replicates of blood from several donors (dated by TCRdb to the late 2010s). Libraries were made using the immunoSEQ multiplex PCR assay. Not all clones reach the TCRdb copy of this immuneACCESS table, which keeps in-frame sequences only. Checked studies attribute under half of the gap to unresolved V genes and leave the rest unexplained. The sample table lists over 70,000 clones, about 96% of them with a count of one. The ten largest clonotypes hold over 0.2% of the sample. Sequencing used T cells isolated from PBMCs. Every receptor here comes from a human donor in good health.

The chain has TRBV11-2 and TRBJ2-1, with D possibly being TRBD2 (7 bases). CDR3 size: 18 residues. V shed 8 bases and J shed 1 base, with 24 bases lying between them. Germline loops: CDR1 SGHAT, CDR2 FQNNGV. CDR3 in amino acids: CASGQGGGSFGSYNEQFF. The CDR3 DNA follows: TGTGCCAGCGGTCAAGGGGGGGGTAGTTTTGGTTCCTACAATGAGCAGTTCTTC.

The genes are TRBV27 and TRBJ2-7; TRBD2 aligns across 11 bases. Per the germline V gene, CDR1 is MNHEY and CDR2 is SMNVEV (reference sequence). This CDR3 is built from 15 residues. The ends lost 3 bases at V and 3 bases at J; junction bases unmatched: 4. The CDR3 nucleotides read TGTGCCAGCAGTTTTAGCGGGAGGGGGTACTACGAGCAGTACTTC. Protein sequence: CASSFSGRGYYEQYF.

The genes are TRBV5-1 and TRBJ2-3, with 9 positions matching TRBD2. The J segment lost 0 bases and the V segment lost 3 bases, leaving 5 bases of the junction unmatched. The germline gives CDR1 SGHRS, CDR2 YFSETQ. The CDR3 is 16 amino acids. CDR3 protein: CASSWRLAESTDTQYF. The CDR3 DNA is TGCGCCAGCAGCTGGAGACTAGCGGAGAGCACAGATACGCAGTATTTT.

V and J are TRBV7-6 and TRBJ2-1, with 10 bases lining up with TRBD2. Trimming cost V 4 bases and J 7 bases; bases outside gene matches: 10. Looked up from germline, CDR1 is SGHVS and CDR2 is FNYEAQ. There are 16 residues in the CDR3. CDR3 nucleotide sequence: TGTGCCAGCAGCTCGGCCCCTAGCGGGAGCTGGAATGAGCAGTTCTTC. This translates into CASSSAPSGSWNEQFF.

The chain combines TRBV7-3 with TRBJ2-2, with 9 bases fitting TRBD1. This CDR3 has 15 residues. V trimming: 5 bases; J trimming: 5 bases; junction bases outside the gene matches: 6. Looked up from germline, CDR1 is SGHTA and CDR2 is FQGTGA. CDR3 loop: CASSPMGQGTGELFF. CDR3 coding DNA: TGTGCCAGCAGCCCCATGGGACAGGGAACCGGGGAGCTGTTTTTT.

V usage is TRBV5-6 and J usage is TRBJ2-7; 7 bases align to TRBD1. The CDR3 runs to 14 residues. V shed 3 bases, J shed 3 bases, and the junction held 6 bases outside the gene matches. Germline lookup yields CDR1 SGHDT and CDR2 YYEEEE. CDR3 DNA: TGTGCCAGCAGCTGGTGGGACAGAGTCTACGAGCAGTACTTC. This sequence encodes CASSWWDRVYEQYF.

CDR3 bases: TGCAGCGCCAATAGCGGGAGGGCCACCGGGGAGCTGTTTTTT. This gives the protein CSANSGRATGELFF. The chain carries TRBV29-1 and TRBJ2-2; TRBD2 matches 11 bases. With 7 bases clipped from V and 4 bases from J, the junction kept 5 bases outside the gene matches. This CDR3 has 14 amino acids. Germline values: CDR1 SQVTM, CDR2 ANQGSEA.

The chain carries TRBV10-2 and TRBJ2-7; 7 bases match TRBD1. Unmatched junction bases numbered 5, after V lost 6 bases and J lost 0 bases. Germline CDR1 reads WSHSY; CDR2 reads SAAADI. The CDR3 consists of 14 residues. CDR3 protein: CASSPWDSSYEQYF. The CDR3, as DNA: TGCGCCAGCAGCCCTTGGGACAGCTCCTACGAGCAGTACTTC.

The V gene is TRBV4-1, the J gene TRBJ2-5; the D gene is possibly TRBD2 (7 bases). Between the trimmed V and J ends, which lost 1 base and 7 bases, there was a span of 13 bases. The V gene's germline CDR1 is MGHRA and CDR2 YSYEKL. The CDR3 is made up of 14 amino acids. This CDR3 is CASSQGVGGATQYF. Here the CDR3 DNA reads TGCGCCAGCAGCCAAGGAGTAGGGGGGGCGACCCAGTACTTC.

This chain uses TRBV14 with TRBJ2-1; D is ambiguous. The germline CDR1 and CDR2 sequences are SGHDN and FVKESK. Trimming cost V 3 bases and J 6 bases, with 12 bases left between them. The CDR3 covers 14 residues. The chain's CDR3 is CASSQFTGFNEQFF. The CDR3 bases are TGTGCCAGCAGCCAGTTTACGGGTTTCAATGAGCAGTTCTTC.

Of note for this clone: The sample contains more than one DNA sequence encoding this CDR3. The rearrangement uses TRBV19 and TRBJ1-1; D perhaps matches TRBD1 (6 bases). The CDR3 runs 13 residues. V lost 6 bases to trimming and J lost 1 base, with 9 bases between them. Germline V lookup: CDR1 LNHDA, CDR2 SQIVND (reference sequence). CDR3 sequence reads: CASSSDRNTEAFF. Written as DNA, the CDR3 is TGTGCCAGTAGCTCGGACAGGAACACTGAAGCTTTCTTT.

The chain links TRBV5-1 to TRBJ1-1; no clear D gene. Germline loops: CDR1 SGHRS, CDR2 YFSETQ. The V end was cut by 4 bases, the J end by 1 base, with 17 bases between. The CDR3 spans 16 residues. The DNA for the CDR3 is TGCGCCAGCAGCCCTCGAGCCGAGACGGGGAACACTGAAGCTTTCTTT. It translates to CASSPRAETGNTEAFF.

This rearrangement joins TRBV27 to TRBJ2-5; tentatively, D is TRBD1 (5 bases). CDR1 and CDR2 from the germline V gene are MNHEY and SMNVEV (reference sequence). Trimming took 5 bases from V and 5 from J, leaving 18 bases between them. There are 15 residues in the CDR3. CDR3 nucleotide sequence: TGTGCCAGCAGTGCATTGAAGGGGTCCGGCGAGACCCAGTACTTC. Translation gives CASSALKGSGETQYF.

CDR3 sequence: CASSQGGGEPNQPQHF. CDR3 nucleotide sequence: TGTGCCAGCAGCCAAGGAGGGGGGGAGCCCAATCAGCCCCAGCATTTT. The rearrangement uses TRBV11-2 and TRBJ1-5; possibly TRBD1 for D (6 bases). The CDR3 length is 16 residues. The V and J ends lost 5 bases and 3 bases respectively, with 17 bases between them. The germline gives CDR1 SGHAT, CDR2 FQNNGV.

V gene TRBV29-1 combines with J gene TRBJ2-2; TRBD2 aligns across 7 bases. Germline V CDR1 and CDR2: SQVTM, ANQGSEA. The CDR3 sequence is 15 residues long. The J segment lost 4 bases and the V segment lost 4 bases, leaving 9 bases of the junction unmatched. CDR3 bases: TGCAGCGTTGGAGGTACGGGAGGTTCCACCGGGGAGCTGTTTTTT. Residues: CSVGGTGGSTGELFF.

The chain couples TRBV5-1 to TRBJ1-1; D is possibly TRBD1 (5 bases). With 4 bases removed from V and 4 bases from J, the gap between germline ends came to 23 bases. This CDR3 is built from 17 residues. In germline, CDR1 is SGHRS, CDR2 YFSETQ. CDR3 amino acids: CASSPDSTSGGSTEAFF. In nucleotides, the CDR3 is TGCGCCAGCAGCCCGGACTCAACCTCGGGGGGAAGCACTGAAGCTTTCTTT.

The V and J genes are TRBV7-9 and TRBJ1-5; 9 nucleotides line up with TRBD1. Per the germline V gene, CDR1 is SEHNR and CDR2 is FQNEAQ (reference sequence). The CDR3 spans 15 residues. The junction had 2 bases not matched to a gene; V was cut back by 5 bases and J by 0 bases. The CDR3 region is CASSPGQGSNQPQHF. The CDR3 bases are TGTGCCAGCAGCCCGGGACAGGGTAGCAATCAGCCCCAGCATTTT.

With regard to this clone: One end of the junction fails to match germline, which may point to a read error. The chain is built from TRBV6-5 and TRBJ2-1, with 7 bases lining up with TRBD1. This CDR3 is built from 13 residues. Looked up from germline, CDR1 is MNHEY and CDR2 is SVGAGI. The CDR3 loop reads CLDRVDSYNEQFF. CDR3 nucleotides: TGCCTAGACAGGGTAGACTCCTACAATGAGCAGTTCTTC.

V and J are TRBV4-1 and TRBJ2-7, with TRBD1 matching over 8 bases. V lost 4 bases to trimming and J lost 5 bases; unmatched junction nucleotides: 7. The CDR3 is made up of 14 amino acids. CDR1 is MGHRA, CDR2 YSYEKL, per germline. CDR3 region: CASSREPTGDEQYF. The DNA of the CDR3 is TGCGCCAGCAGCCGGGAGCCGACAGGGGACGAGCAGTACTTC.

The chain has TRBV11-3 and TRBJ1-1; TRBD1 matches at 7 bases. J lost 3 bases, V lost 4 bases, and 14 bases had no gene match. The CDR3 is made up of 17 amino acids. Germline assignment: CDR1 SGHNT and CDR2 YENEEA. The DNA for the CDR3 is TGTGCCAGCAGCTCCGGGACAGCCATAGCCCAGCACACTGAAGCTTTCTTT. It encodes CASSSGTAIAQHTEAFF.

The V call is TRBV11-2, the J call TRBJ1-2, with D hard to call. This CDR3 is built from 13 residues. The V end was cut by 5 bases, the J end by 8 bases, with 15 bases between. Per germline, CDR1 SGHAT and CDR2 FQNNGV. The CDR3 loop is CASSLPGVRGYTF. The CDR3 nucleotides read TGTGCCAGCAGCCTCCCCGGGGTTCGCGGCTACACCTTC.

The rearrangement uses TRBV30 and TRBJ2-1; 11 nucleotides match TRBD2. CDR1 is GTSNPN, CDR2 SVGIG, per germline (reference sequence). Unmatched junction bases numbered 11, after V lost 0 bases and J lost 10 bases. The CDR3 is made up of 16 amino acids. Written as DNA, the CDR3 is TGTGCCTGGAGTGTACGCCGGCTAGCGGGGGGATGGGAGCAGTTCTTC. Translating gives CAWSVRRLAGGWEQFF. Using reference TRBV30 and TRBJ2-1 for the parts outside the CDR3, the full variable domain is SQTIHQWPATLVQPVGSPLSLECTVEGTSNPNLYWYRQAAGRGLQLLFYSVGIGQISSEVPQNLSASRPQDRQFILSSKKLLLSDSGFYLCAWSVRRLAGGWEQFFGPGTRLTVL.